Listed here are 27 T cell receptor beta chains from one sample, sequenced in a study of early T cells in non-severe SARS-CoV-2 infection. TCRdb re-called the 5' RACE reads with MiXCR, one entry per CDR3 protein. The sample lists 70,000 to 90,000 distinct CDR3 sequences; roughly 10% were seen once. The input for sequencing was whole blood, taken at baseline. These receptors came from an adult who was a healthcare worker with PCR-confirmed SARS-CoV-2 infection or an uninfected control (not recorded which).

This clonotype occurred many times. The chain carries TRBV7-9 and TRBJ1-1; D call uncertain. CDR1 and CDR2 from the germline V gene are SEHNR and FQNEAQ (reference sequence). This CDR3 is 12 amino acids long. With 6 bases removed from V and 4 bases from J, the gap between germline ends came to 9 bases. This chain's CDR3 is CASRTEGTEAFF. As DNA, the CDR3 is TGTGCCAGCAGGACCGAGGGCACTGAAGCTTTCTTT.

The rearrangement links TRBV5-4 to TRBJ2-3, with TRBD2 as a possible D gene (6 bases). V was trimmed by 2 bases and J by 6 bases, leaving 16 bases between them. There are 15 residues in the CDR3. Germline V lookup: CDR1 SGHNT, CDR2 YYREEE (reference sequence). CDR3 sequence: CASSFGTPAVDTQYF. The CDR3 nucleotides read TGTGCCAGCAGCTTCGGGACTCCAGCGGTGGATACGCAGTATTTT.

The chain recombines TRBV2 with TRBJ2-7; D ambiguous. The CDR3 covers 15 residues. The germline V gene encodes CDR1 SNHLY and CDR2 FYNNEI. Trimming took 6 bases from V and 4 from J, leaving 19 bases between them. Here the CDR3 reads CASSSLYPGPYEQYF. The CDR3 coding sequence is TGTGCCAGCAGCAGCCTCTACCCTGGGCCTTACGAGCAGTACTTC.

This clonotype was seen more than once but under ten times. This chain links TRBV6-1 with TRBJ1-5, with D maybe TRBD1 (6 bases). Germline CDR1 is MNHNS and CDR2 is SASEGT. The CDR3 runs 15 residues. Trimming pared 6 bases from V and 12 bases from J, leaving 24 bases between. DNA of the CDR3: TGTGCCAGCAGCGCCAGAGGACAGCTAGAGGGGTACCAGCATTTT. Amino acids: CASSARGQLEGYQHF.

This clonotype was observed a few times. The gene calls are TRBV5-1 and TRBJ2-1; D ambiguous. The CDR3 is 15 residues long. The V end was cut by 2 bases, the J end by 5 bases, with 14 bases between. CDR1 and CDR2 from the germline V gene are SGHRS and YFSETQ. The CDR3 spells CASSFGHAQNNEQFF. In DNA, the CDR3 is TGCGCCAGCAGCTTTGGGCATGCACAGAACAATGAGCAGTTCTTC.

This clonotype was observed a few times. The chain has TRBV3-1 and TRBJ1-1, with D possibly TRBD1 on 5 matching bases. Trimming shortened V by 3 bases and J by 3 bases, and 11 bases separated the two germline ends. Germline V CDR1 and CDR2: LGHDT, YNNKEL (reference sequence). CDR3 length equals 14 residues. The CDR3 DNA reads as TGTGCCAGCAGCCACCTTCTAGGGGACACTGAAGCTTTCTTT. It specifies CASSHLLGDTEAFF.

This clonotype has a count of ten or more. CDR3 sequence reads: CASSVEGRGNQPQHF. CDR3 sequence (DNA): TGTGCCAGTAGTGTCGAGGGGAGGGGCAATCAGCCCCAGCATTTT. The chain recombines TRBV19 with TRBJ1-5; TRBD1 is a possible D gene (5 bases). In germline, CDR1 is LNHDA, CDR2 SQIVND (reference sequence). Deletions cut 5 bases from V and 2 bases from J, with 13 bases between. The CDR3 contains 15 residues.

The sample holds many counts of this clonotype. This chain connects TRBV5-5 to TRBJ2-2; no firm D call. Germline CDR1 and CDR2: SGHKS and YYEKEE (reference sequence). The CDR3 has 14 amino acids. Between the trimmed V and J ends, which lost 5 bases and 5 bases, there was a span of 13 bases. CDR3 sequence: CASSSWAPTGELFF. In nucleotides, the CDR3 is TGTGCCAGCAGTTCCTGGGCCCCGACCGGGGAGCTGTTTTTT.

The sample holds many counts of this clonotype. V and J are TRBV3-1 and TRBJ1-4; D gene ambiguous. Trimming shortened V by 5 bases and J by 0 bases, and 4 bases separated the two germline ends. The CDR3 length is 13 residues. Germline V gene sequence: CDR1 LGHDT, CDR2 YNNKEL (reference sequence). DNA for the CDR3: TGTGCCAGCAGCTTTGCAACTAATGAAAAACTGTTTTTT. Its protein is CASSFATNEKLFF.

V usage is TRBV24-1 and J usage is TRBJ2-4; D remains ambiguous. Per the germline V gene, CDR1 is KGHDR and CDR2 is SFDVKD. The CDR3 runs 13 residues. Trimming took 9 bases from V and 8 from J, leaving 16 bases between them. The CDR3 DNA reads as TGTGCCACCGCCCCTGCGCGTGGGGACATTCAGTACTTC. As protein: CATAPARGDIQYF.

This clonotype came up many times. V and J are TRBV5-6 and TRBJ2-5, with a tentative D call TRBD1 (6 bases). V was shortened by 3 bases and J by 5 bases, with 14 bases between the two germline ends. Germline CDR1 is SGHDT and CDR2 is YYEEEE. CDR3 length equals 14 residues. The CDR3: CASSSQGVVETQYF. CDR3 nucleotides: TGTGCCAGCAGCTCACAGGGTGTGGTCGAGACCCAGTACTTC.

The sample holds many counts of this clonotype. V usage is TRBV15 and J usage is TRBJ1-2; TRBD1 might be the D (5 bases). The ends were cut back, 5 bases at V and 6 bases at J, with 10 bases in the middle. Per germline, CDR1 LNHNV and CDR2 YYDKDF (reference sequence). The CDR3 has 12 amino acids. CDR3 amino acids: CATSRQNHGYTF. DNA of the CDR3: TGTGCCACCAGCCGACAGAACCATGGCTACACCTTC.

This clonotype was found many times. The chain employs TRBV10-3 and TRBJ2-1; 10 bases fit TRBD1. J gave up 6 bases and V 10 bases, and 6 bases lay outside the gene matches. Germline lookup yields CDR1 ENHRY and CDR2 SYGVKD. There are 13 residues in the CDR3. The CDR3 coding sequence is TGTGCCACCTCCGGGACAGGGGTCAATGAGCAGTTCTTC. This sequence encodes CATSGTGVNEQFF.

In the case of this clonotype: A junction end diverges from the germline sequence, so it may reflect a read error. This chain links TRBV30 with TRBJ2-7; D unresolved. The length of the CDR3 is 15 residues. The germline V gene has CDR1 GTSNPN and CDR2 SVGIG (reference sequence). CDR3 sequence (DNA): TGTGCCTGGAGTCCGCGACTCGTTAAGACCTACGTGCAGTACTTC. This codes for CAWSPRLVKTYVQYF.

This clonotype was observed a handful of times. V and J are TRBV7-7 and TRBJ2-2, with 8 bases fitting TRBD2. The CDR3 has 15 residues. Trimming took 3 bases from V and 2 from J; bases not matched to a gene: 2. Germline loops: CDR1 SSHAT, CDR2 FNYEAQ (reference sequence). The CDR3: CASSLGLGNTGELFF. DNA for the CDR3: TGTGCCAGCAGCTTGGGACTAGGAAACACCGGGGAGCTGTTTTTT.

This clonotype was counted many times. The J gene is TRBJ2-4, the V gene TRBV6-6; a possible D gene is TRBD1 (5 bases). This CDR3 contains 14 residues. Between the trimmed V and J ends, which lost 0 bases and 6 bases, there was a span of 9 bases. The germline CDR1 and CDR2 sequences are MNHNY and SVGAGI (reference sequence). The CDR3 protein is CASSYSPQGNIQYF. Written as DNA, the CDR3 is TGTGCCAGCAGTTACTCTCCGCAGGGAAACATTCAGTACTTC.

The chain has TRBV2 and TRBJ2-5, with D tentatively TRBD2 (5 bases). Trimming removed 6 bases from V and 4 bases from J, with 9 bases in between. This CDR3 contains 12 residues. CDR1 and CDR2 from the germline V gene are SNHLY and FYNNEI. This CDR3 reads CASSGMGETQYF. Written as DNA, the CDR3 is TGTGCCAGCAGCGGGATGGGAGAGACCCAGTACTTC.

The chain couples TRBV5-5 to TRBJ2-2, with D unresolved. In germline, CDR1 is SGHKS, CDR2 YYEKEE (reference sequence). The CDR3 totals 14 residues. V was shortened by 5 bases and J by 0 bases, with 8 bases between the two germline ends. The chain's CDR3 is CASSPAPNTGELFF. The CDR3 nucleotides are TGTGCCAGCAGTCCGGCCCCGAACACCGGGGAGCTGTTTTTT.

The genes are TRBV20-1 and TRBJ1-6; 7 positions match TRBD1. Trimming took 6 bases from V and 8 from J; bases not matched to a gene: 10. Germline V lookup: CDR1 DFQATT, CDR2 SNEGSKA (reference sequence). The CDR3 is made up of 14 amino acids. The chain's CDR3 is CSARKGARDSPLHF. The DNA for the CDR3 is TGCAGTGCCAGGAAGGGGGCGAGGGATTCACCCCTCCACTTT.

This chain connects TRBV3-1 to TRBJ2-1, with a weak D call TRBD1 (6 bases). V lost 5 bases, J lost 9 bases, and 11 bases lay in between. The V gene's germline CDR1 is LGHDT and CDR2 YNNKEL (reference sequence). This CDR3 spans 12 amino acids. The CDR3 sequence is CASSAGDIEQFF. As DNA, the CDR3 is TGTGCCAGCAGCGCAGGGGACATTGAGCAGTTCTTC.

This clonotype occurred a few times. This chain links TRBV6-1 with TRBJ2-3; no reliable D call. CDR1 is MNHNS, CDR2 SASEGT, per germline. The CDR3 sequence is 13 residues long. Trimming removed 2 bases from V and 4 bases from J, with 7 bases in between. In nucleotides, the CDR3 is TGTGCCAGCAGTGAATATCGCGCAGATACGCAGTATTTT. This codes for CASSEYRADTQYF.

This clonotype came up a few times. The J gene is TRBJ1-1, the V gene TRBV5-1; D remains unclear. Germline CDR1 SGHRS, CDR2 YFSETQ. The germline V and J ends were trimmed by 3 bases and 0 bases, with 12 bases remaining between them. The length of the CDR3 is 15 residues. CDR3 sequence: CASSSVSGMNTEAFF. Written as DNA, the CDR3 is TGCGCCAGCAGCTCCGTTTCGGGGATGAACACTGAAGCTTTCTTT.

This chain connects TRBV19 to TRBJ2-7; D gene ambiguous. CDR3 length: 15 residues. Trimming took 5 bases from V and 1 from J, leaving 15 bases between them. Per germline, CDR1 LNHDA and CDR2 SQIVND (reference sequence). The CDR3 region has the DNA TGTGCCAGTAGTCCCGGGCCCGAGCGTTCCTACGAGCAGTACTTC. This translates into CASSPGPERSYEQYF.

V is TRBV30 and J is TRBJ1-5; no clear D. Per germline, CDR1 GTSNPN and CDR2 SVGIG (reference sequence). This CDR3 is 13 amino acids long. The V gene lost 2 bases and the J gene lost 6 bases, with 11 bases spanning the gap. Here the CDR3 DNA reads TGTGCCTGGAGTAGACTAGGGCGTCAGCCCCAGCATTTT. Translation: CAWSRLGRQPQHF.

The table lists this clonotype with many counts. The chain has TRBV20-1 and TRBJ2-5; D perhaps matches TRBD2 (6 bases). This CDR3 has 14 residues. CDR1 and CDR2 from the germline V gene are DFQATT and SNEGSKA (reference sequence). V was cut by 3 bases and J by 1 base, with 12 bases left in between. CDR3 DNA sequence: TGCAGTGCTAGGGGACTCAGAGGCCAAGAGACCCAGTACTTC. Amino acid sequence: CSARGLRGQETQYF.

This clonotype has only a few counts. The rearrangement uses TRBV7-2 and TRBJ2-3; no reliable D call. Germline values: CDR1 SGHTA, CDR2 FQGNSA. V was shortened by 0 bases and J by 2 bases, with 3 bases between the two germline ends. This CDR3 is built from 13 residues. CDR3 sequence: CASSLAYTDTQYF. The CDR3 nucleotides read TGTGCCAGCAGCTTAGCCTACACAGATACGCAGTATTTT.

In its sample, this clonotype was seen a few times. This chain links TRBV5-1 with TRBJ2-5; D ambiguous. Germline assignment: CDR1 SGHRS and CDR2 YFSETQ. V gave up 5 bases and J gave up 2 bases, with 4 bases separating them. There are 11 residues in the CDR3. The CDR3 DNA is TGCGCCAGCAGATCTCAAGAGACCCAGTACTTC. Its protein is CASRSQETQYF.